A selection of T cell receptor beta chains follows, all from one sample in a study of response to subunit inactivated influenza vaccine. One entry per CDR3 protein, called by TCRdb with MiXCR from the RT-PCR reads. The top ten hold under 2.5% of the sample, which has about 520,000 distinct CDR3 sequences, around 25% seen once. Sequences were derived from CD4+ T cells sorted from PBMCs, sampled 5 days after vaccination. The receptor set was obtained from a man in his forties or fifties who received an inactivated influenza vaccine. Both conserved end residues are part of each CDR3. A D gene is named only where the DNA matches it firmly. The size of a clone is reported for some rows only, either as once, few or many, or as a class for expanded clones.

TRBJ2-7 | - | TRBV7-9 | TRBD1 | CASSLGTGITYEQYF | TGTGCCAGCAGCTTAGGGACAGGGATAACCTACGAGCAGTACTTC
TRBJ2-3 | - | TRBV5-6 | TRBD2 | CASSLRGGRFRDTQYF | TGTGCCAGCAGCTTGAGAGGCGGGAGGTTTAGAGATACGCAGTATTTT
TRBJ2-5 | - | TRBV5-1 | TRBD2 | CASSLALAGGQPLETQYF | TGCGCCAGCAGCTTGGCGTTAGCGGGAGGCCAACCTTTGGAGACCCAGTACTTC
TRBJ1-2 | - | TRBV30 | - | CALLVGGYGYTF | TGTGCCCTACTGGTCGGCGGCTATGGCTACACCTTC
TRBJ2-3 | - | TRBV20-1 | - | CSARDFGGSDTQYF | TGCAGTGCTAGAGATTTCGGGGGTTCGGATACGCAGTATTTT
TRBJ2-2 | - | TRBV6-2/TRBV6-3 | TRBD2 | CASRKLTRLAGGTDTGELFF | TGTGCCAGCAGAAAACTGACACGACTAGCGGGAGGGACGGACACCGGGGAGCTGTTTTTT
TRBJ1-1 | - | TRBV7-9 | - | CASSLGEFGTRDEAFF | TGTGCCAGCAGCTTAGGTGAGTTCGGGACAAGAGATGAAGCTTTCTTT
TRBJ1-2 | many | TRBV29-1 | TRBD1 | CSVSEGADGYGYTF | TGCAGCGTCTCTGAGGGGGCGGATGGCTATGGCTACACCTTC
TRBJ2-3 | - | TRBV5-1 | - | CASSSTTGTDTQYF | TGCGCCAGCAGCTCGACAACAGGGACAGATACGCAGTATTTT
TRBJ1-2 | few | TRBV20-1 | TRBD1 | CSASYRGVYGYTF | TGCAGTGCTAGTTACAGGGGGGTCTATGGCTACACCTTC
TRBJ1-4 | - | TRBV5-8 | TRBD1 | CASNRDRNEKLFF | TGTGCCAGCAACAGGGACAGAAATGAAAAACTGTTTTTT
TRBJ1-2 | few | TRBV20-1 | TRBD1 | CRPDRVGYGYTF | TGCAGACCAGACAGGGTCGGCTATGGCTACACCTTC
TRBJ1-5 | few | TRBV5-1 | TRBD1 | CASSLEGQGAQPQHF | TGCGCCAGCAGCTTGGAGGGACAGGGCGCTCAGCCCCAGCATTTT
TRBJ2-7 | - | TRBV12-3/TRBV12-4 | TRBD1 | CASSFDRVVYEQYF | TGTGCCAGCAGTTTCGACAGGGTGGTCTACGAGCAGTACTTC
TRBJ1-5 | many | TRBV6-1 | - | CASRRDRYQPQHF | TGTGCCAGCAGAAGAGACAGATATCAGCCCCAGCATTTT
TRBJ2-7 | few | TRBV10-2 | - | CASSEERRLRLKNYEQYF | TGCGCCAGCAGTGAGGAACGGCGACTGCGCTTGAAAAATTACGAGCAGTACTTC
TRBJ2-3 | - | TRBV4-3 | TRBD2 | CASSQEAAGGLDTQYF | TGCGCCAGCAGCCAAGAAGCAGCGGGGGGTTTGGATACGCAGTATTTT
TRBJ2-7 | - | TRBV25-1 | - | CASGKNYEQYF | TGTGCCAGCGGGAAAAACTACGAGCAGTACTTC
TRBJ2-7 | few | TRBV7-2 | - | CASSQHLPISYEQYF | TGTGCCAGCAGCCAACACCTCCCGATCTCCTACGAGCAGTACTTC
TRBJ2-7 | - | TRBV6-2/TRBV6-3 | TRBD2 | CASSYSLLAGAYEQYF | TGTGCCAGCAGTTACTCGTTGCTAGCGGGAGCCTACGAGCAGTACTTC
TRBJ2-1 | - | TRBV24-1 | TRBD2 | CATSSSGTYNEQFF | TGTGCCACCAGCTCTAGCGGGACCTACAATGAGCAGTTCTTC
TRBJ1-1 | few | TRBV5-1 | TRBD1 | CASSENRDRGRRTEAFF | TGCGCCAGCAGCGAGAACCGGGACAGGGGGCGGCGGACTGAAGCTTTCTTT
TRBJ1-3 | few | TRBV12-3/TRBV12-4 | - | CASSFSSVSGNTIYF | TGTGCCAGCAGTTTCTCTTCGGTCTCTGGAAACACCATATATTTT